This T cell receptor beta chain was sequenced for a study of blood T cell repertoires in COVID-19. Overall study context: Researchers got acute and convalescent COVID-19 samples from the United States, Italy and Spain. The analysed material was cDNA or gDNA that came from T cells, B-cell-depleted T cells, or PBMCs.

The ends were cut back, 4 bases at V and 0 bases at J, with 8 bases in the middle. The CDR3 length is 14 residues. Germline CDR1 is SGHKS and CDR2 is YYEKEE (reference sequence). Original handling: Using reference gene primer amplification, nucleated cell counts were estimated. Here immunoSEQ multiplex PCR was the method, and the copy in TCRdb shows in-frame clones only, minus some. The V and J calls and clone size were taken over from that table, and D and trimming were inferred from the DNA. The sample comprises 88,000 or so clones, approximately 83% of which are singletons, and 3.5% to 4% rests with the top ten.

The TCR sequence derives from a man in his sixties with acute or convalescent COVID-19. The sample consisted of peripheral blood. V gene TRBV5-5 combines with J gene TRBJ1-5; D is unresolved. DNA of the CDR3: TGTGCCAGCAGCGCGTATAGTAGCAATCAGCCCCAGCATTTT. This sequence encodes CASSAYSSNQPQHF.